This record looks at one TCR beta chain sequence and its context. Other DNA variants within this sample encode the same CDR3. The table came from immunoSEQ multiplex PCR; TCRdb's copy has only in-frame clones and leaves some out. The sample lists some 2.1 million clones, around 95% occurring once. The sample originates from a study of shared clonotypes between healthy human individuals. This CDR3 is 14 amino acids long. Trimming removed 3 bases from V and 2 bases from J; junction bases left unmatched: 1. Germline lookup yields CDR1 SGHAT and CDR2 FQNNGV. Terminally differentiated effector memory CD45RA+ cells were excluded from the naive CD8 cells, which were CD45RO-negative and positively selected for CCR7.

Specimen: naive CD8+ T cells from PBMCs. The TCR sequence derives from a man aged 18 to 29 in good health. Some clones in this sample may be carry-over from other donors' samples. The gene calls are TRBV11-2 and TRBJ2-7, with 10 bases matching TRBD2. The CDR3 DNA is TGTGCCAGCAGCTTCAGCGGGAGGGCCTACGAGCAGTACTTC. It is translated as CASSFSGRAYEQYF.